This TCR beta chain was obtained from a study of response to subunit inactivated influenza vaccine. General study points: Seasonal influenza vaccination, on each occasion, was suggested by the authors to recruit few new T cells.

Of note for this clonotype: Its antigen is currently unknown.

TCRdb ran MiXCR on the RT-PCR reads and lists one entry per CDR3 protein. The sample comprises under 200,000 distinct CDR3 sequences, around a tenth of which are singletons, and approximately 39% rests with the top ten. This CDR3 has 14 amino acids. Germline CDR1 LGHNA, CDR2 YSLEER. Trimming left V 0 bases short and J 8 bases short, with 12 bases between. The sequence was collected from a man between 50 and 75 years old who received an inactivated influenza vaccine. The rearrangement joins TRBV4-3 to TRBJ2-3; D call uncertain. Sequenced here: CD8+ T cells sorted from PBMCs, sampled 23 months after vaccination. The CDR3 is CASSQDSTVGTQYF. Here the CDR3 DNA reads TGCGCCAGCAGCCAAGACTCCACCGTCGGTACGCAGTATTTT.